These T cell receptor beta chains were read from a single sample in a study of radiation and T cells in renal cell carcinoma. Assay: immunoSEQ multiplex PCR; the TCRdb copy retains only in-frame clones and omits some. The sample carries more than 75,000 clones, 82% recorded once. Material: blood, obtained from a patient whose treatment included radiotherapy and nephrectomy. These receptors were taken from a man between 60 and 70 years old with renal cell carcinoma. CDR3s include the opening cysteine and the closing phenylalanine or tryptophan.

length | J | V | CDR3
16 | TRBJ1-2 | TRBV11-2 | CASSLDWTLTGDGYTF
13 | TRBJ2-3 | TRBV6-5 | CASSYGPAMTQYF
17 | TRBJ2-7 | TRBV5-1 | CASSRVPGGLVSYEQYF
14 | TRBJ2-3 | TRBV7-2 | CASSLAPGPDTQYF
13 | TRBJ2-5 | TRBV5-1 | CASSLDRGETQYF
14 | TRBJ2-7 | TRBV7-2 | CASSLLGRGREQYF
15 | TRBJ2-1 | TRBV11-3 | CASSLGPAGGHEQFF
13 | TRBJ1-2 | TRBV5-6 | CASSEEGRYGYTF
18 | TRBJ1-1 | TRBV2 | CASSEVGRFRIGESEAFF
15 | TRBJ1-1 | TRBV10-2 | CASSDRGRMNTEAFF
14 | TRBJ1-5 | TRBV2 | CASSEDLPEQPQHF
10 | TRBJ1-2 | TRBV20-1 | CSARAGGYTF
16 | TRBJ2-5 | TRBV7-2 | CASTASGEVALETQYF
14 | TRBJ2-7 | TRBV2 | CASSEQGPEYEQYF
12 | TRBJ2-3 | TRBV29-1 | CSVGWDTDTQYF
13 | TRBJ2-5 | TRBV7-7 | CASSLGGRETQYF
14 | TRBJ1-2 | TRBV6-5 | CASRWTGGAYGYTF
15 | TRBJ2-1 | TRBV28 | CASLQGGNGNNEQFF
15 | TRBJ1-2 | TRBV14 | CASSPWTGGHYGYTF
13 | TRBJ2-1 | TRBV11-3 | CASSFTSYNEQFF
17 | TRBJ1-4 | TRBV4-1 | CASSQVPNSATNEKLFF
13 | TRBJ2-3 | TRBV29-1 | CSVEGYSTDTQYF
17 | TRBJ2-1 | TRBV4-2 | CASSQVEGGIGLNEQFF
14 | TRBJ2-2 | TRBV5-1 | CASSLNQGAGELFF
13 | TRBJ2-1 | TRBV5-4 | CASSLAGNNEQFF
15 | TRBJ2-1 | TRBV2 | CASSDSGGSYNEQFF